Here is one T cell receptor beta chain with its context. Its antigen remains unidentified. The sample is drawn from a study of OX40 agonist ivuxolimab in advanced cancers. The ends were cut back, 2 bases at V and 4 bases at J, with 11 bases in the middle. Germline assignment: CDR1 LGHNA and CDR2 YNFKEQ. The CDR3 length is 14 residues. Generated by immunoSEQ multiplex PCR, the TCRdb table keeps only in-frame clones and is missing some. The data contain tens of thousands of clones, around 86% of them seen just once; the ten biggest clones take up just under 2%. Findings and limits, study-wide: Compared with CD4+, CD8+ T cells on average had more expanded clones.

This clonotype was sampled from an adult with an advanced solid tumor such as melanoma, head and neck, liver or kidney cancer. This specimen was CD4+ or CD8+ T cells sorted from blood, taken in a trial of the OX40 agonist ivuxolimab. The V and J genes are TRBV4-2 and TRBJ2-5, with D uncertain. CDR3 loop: CASSQIAQPETQYF. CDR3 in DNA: TGTGCCAGCAGCCAAATTGCGCAGCCAGAGACCCAGTACTTC.